The present T cell receptor (beta chain) was sequenced within a study of cytomegalovirus exposure and HLA in healthy donors (TCRdb year 2017). Study-wide context: An earlier analysis of roughly 500 of the donors reported more than 250 Gb of sequence data and roughly 110 million unique TCR beta sequences from roughly 200 million T cells. About 320 gigabases of sequencing data and approximately 80 million unique TCR sequences were included in an early release covering about 600 HLA-typed donors. Among the roughly 400 genotyped donors, more than 70% belonged to the genetic ancestry cluster associated with self-reported Caucasian donors. The study was designed to test whether signatures of past pathogen exposure could be identified by cataloging public T cell receptors. The study profiled the T cell repertoires of more than 500 subjects by immunosequencing and related them to cytomegalovirus serostatus. A separate validation cohort of 100 to 150 different subjects was used in addition to the roughly 620-subject first cohort. To predict cytomegalovirus infection status, the study brought together high-throughput TCR immunosequencing, statistical association of individual TCRs with disease status, and machine learning. A later analysis re-examined previously published TCR beta repertoires from 600 to 700 donors and added high-resolution HLA genotyping to investigate patterns of TCR occurrence. In the later analysis, no new phenotypic data were used to find candidate immune exposures; instead, reliance was placed on TCR beta sequences and their occurrence across donors. An earlier analysis of 450 to 750 of the donors used high-throughput TCR beta sequencing to judge whether each TCR beta V gene segment behaved as functional or pseudogenic. Donor age, sex, ethnicity and CMV serostatus were collected together with the repertoire data. In a later genetic analysis, genome-wide SNP genotypes for about 55% of the 666 donors were used, and that subset was treated as a discovery cohort. Every discovery cohort repertoire had been produced on one sequencing platform. Class I and class II HLA loci were covered by the typing at four-digit resolution. The number of donors typed differed by locus, with about 620-630 for A, B, C, DRB1 and DQB1, around 520 for DQA1, 606 for DPA1, and some 440 for DPB1. Because of strong linkage in the cohort, roughly five DR-DQ haplotypes were treated as single units for association and clustering. On average, around 200,000 unique TCR beta nucleotide sequences were sequenced per donor among 350 to 400 genotyped donors of the cohort, with around 19% of those sequences being non-productive. General study outcomes and caveats: In a later genetic analysis, fewer N-insertions in productive TCRs were reported among donors in an Asian-associated ancestry cluster than the roughly 640-donor mean. Cytomegalovirus status was reported to be diagnosed by the classifier with high specificity and sensitivity in both the original and validation cohorts. At a false discovery rate of 0.05, a later analysis linked under 20,000 TCR beta sequences to specific HLA alleles. When HLA alleles, especially DR and DQ, strongly co-occurred, attributing TCR associations to individual alleles was difficult. A further reported finding was that TCR beta sequences accurately predicted the HLA-A and HLA-B alleles for most subjects in the first cohort. In the study, around 150 TCR beta chains were listed as associated with cytomegalovirus. Because counts were too low, about 18 rarely observed V segments, including chromosome 9 orphons, were excluded from the earlier analysis of several hundred of the donors. A cluster of highly shared sequence variants was judged likely to represent a technical artifact of the sequencing pipeline. Linkage disequilibrium might explain the correlated functional status among segregating V segments, but an unknown experimental factor could not be ruled out. Some IMGT-functional V segments, including TRBV6-2 and TRBV6-3, could not be told apart with the 87-base-pair reads, so those segments were excluded. In a later analysis, most CMV-associated TCR beta chains were found to appear HLA-restricted, with HLA associations seemingly driven largely by CMV exposure. A few of the identified cytomegalovirus-associated TCR beta chains were confirmed in vitro to be specific for cytomegalovirus antigens. The presence/absence analyses assumed that sequencing depth was roughly uniform across donors, and that assumption may not be true. For the cohort, immune exposure information was limited to CMV serostatus. Broadly in line with IMGT annotations, most TCR beta V segments showed up in productive rearrangements about 87% or about 30% of the time in an earlier analysis of under 700 of the donors. A later genetic analysis associated a missense DCLRE1C variant with V-gene and J-gene trimming of TCR beta chains, and an independent cohort replicated the association. Because HLA typing was missing for some donors at each locus, association tests included only the typed subset. Most TCR sequences were observed very rarely across donors, whereas some public TCRs were present in many individuals. In a later analysis, TCR association rates were found to vary across HLA loci, with the most associated TCRs seen for DRB1 alleles and the fewest for HLA-C alleles. According to a later analysis, parvovirus B19, influenza, CMV and Epstein-Barr virus appeared linked to several top co-occurrence clusters. It was suggested by the authors that the approach could potentially be generalized to other disease states and immunological phenotypes. In this cohort, only TCR beta chains were sequenced, and detectable features were limited by the absence of alpha or paired-chain data. Compared with equally common non-associated chains, HLA-associated TCR beta chains in a later analysis were more clonally expanded and had lower generation probabilities.

The cohort was made up of about 610 healthy bone marrow donors. At the time of sampling, every cohort member was nominally healthy, though immune exposures that went unrecorded were likely present. The donor was CMV seropositive and belonged to the group of 250 to 300 seropositive cohort members. Every donor gave a peripheral blood sample, and the peripheral blood mononuclear cells from that sample were used for TCR beta sequencing. The Qiagen DNeasy Blood Extraction Kit was used to extract genomic DNA from the blood cell samples. V is clipped by 4 bases and J by 7 bases, and the sequence between their germline boundaries is 11 bases long. From cysteine to phenylalanine, the CDR3 is 13 amino acids long. Only CDR3 DNA remains: 39 bases, in frame from the first base. From a lookup of the germline V gene, CDR1 and CDR2 are SNHLY and FYNNEI. Receptor amplification or capture employed the immunoSEQ multiplex PCR assay. A mixture of 60 forward primers for TCR Vbeta segments and 13 reverse primers for TCR Jbeta segments was used in the multiplex PCR. The CDR3 region of rearranged TCR beta genes was amplified from genomic DNA by a multiplex PCR assay. The amplified TCR beta libraries were sequenced on the Illumina HiSeq System as 87-base-pair reads. Concerning the study's data processing: A later analysis counted about 76 million unique TCR beta chains across the 550 to 800 repertoires, and roughly 9.9 million of these chains were shared by at least two donors. Raw reads were error-corrected and collapsed into unique sequences by a nearest-neighbor algorithm in which closely related sequences were merged to remove PCR and sequencing errors. CDR3 sequences were aligned to IMGT reference sequences to assign V, D and J gene segments. For a sequence to be retained, a match of at least six nucleotides was required to both a V gene segment and a J gene segment. Rearrangements were classified as productive when the CDR3 lacked stop codons and remained in frame with V and J, and all other rearrangements were classified as non-productive. CDR3 was defined by IMGT convention, running from the second conserved V-encoded cysteine to the conserved J-encoded phenylalanine. In an earlier analysis of more than 550 of the donors, sequences lacking an unambiguous match to a single V gene segment were excluded. An earlier analysis of a few hundred of the donors called V segments functional above 56.7% productive rearrangements and segregating when the between-donor standard deviation exceeded 5%. A statistical classification framework was built to diagnose cytomegalovirus status from the catalog of TCR beta chain sequences. A later analysis assigned V and J genes by comparing TCR nucleotide sequences with IMGT/GENE-DB human TR gene sequences. Using the TCRdist pipeline, a later analysis assigned CDR3 sequences along with most-parsimonious VDJ recombination scenarios. A later analysis defined each TCR beta chain by its CDR3 amino acid sequence plus V-gene family, and excluded reads lacking a unique V-gene family. To address suspected cross-contamination and a sequencing artifact, a later analysis removed roughly 640 highly shared, low-generation-probability nucleotide sequences. A later analysis calculated a clonal expansion index for each public chain from normalized within-repertoire ranks of inferred template counts. A later analysis computed generation probabilities with a VDJ recombination model fitted to out-of-frame rearrangements, and checked the results against IGoR. Hypergeometric tests were used in a later analysis to score TCR-TCR, TCR-HLA and TCR-CMV co-occurrence, with a repertoire-size bias correction applied to the TCR pairs. To estimate false discovery rates, a later analysis permuted the HLA or CMV assignments 20 times. A later analysis grouped co-occurring TCRs with DBSCAN, adding TCRdist sequence similarity when clustering within HLA-allele-positive subsets. Co-occurrence clustering excluded repertoires with fewer than 30,000 or more than 120,000 public chains, plus five with anomalous nucleotide sharing. TCRdb provides this immuneACCESS table in a form limited to in-frame rearrangements. Some clones are lacking; in checked studies, under half of them reflect an unresolved V gene, and why the rest are absent is not known. The V and J calls and clone size were taken over from that table, and D and trimming were inferred from the DNA. A total of about 130,000 clones appear in this sample, 65% to 75% of them only once. Around 6.6% of the sample lies in the top ten.

A remark on this clone: The antigen it recognizes is unknown. No base quality information exists; no much larger clone differs at one position.

The sample was PBMCs. This receptor was obtained from a man in his forties or fifties in good health and CMV-seropositive. The chain is made from TRBV2 and TRBJ2-1; a confident D gene designation cannot be given. This receptor carries the CDR3 CASSARHLNEQFF. In nucleotides, the sequence is TGTGCCAGCAGTGCGCGTCACTTGAATGAGCAGTTCTTC.